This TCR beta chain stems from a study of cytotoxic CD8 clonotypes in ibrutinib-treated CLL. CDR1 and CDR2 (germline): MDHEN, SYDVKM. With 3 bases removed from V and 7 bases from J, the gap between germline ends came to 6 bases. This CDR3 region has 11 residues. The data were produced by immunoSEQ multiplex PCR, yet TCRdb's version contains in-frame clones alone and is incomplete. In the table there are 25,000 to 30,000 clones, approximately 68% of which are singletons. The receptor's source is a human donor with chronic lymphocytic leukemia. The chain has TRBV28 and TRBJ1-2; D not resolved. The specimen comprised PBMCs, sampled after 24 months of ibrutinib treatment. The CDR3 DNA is TGTGCCAGCAGTTTTCTCTCTGGCTACACCTTC. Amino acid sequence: CASSFLSGYTF.